This T cell receptor beta chain was sequenced in a study of technical replicates of blood from four donors. Assay: immunoSEQ multiplex PCR; the TCRdb copy retains only in-frame clones and omits some. This sample has 70,000 or so clones, with 88% found just once. Per germline, CDR1 SGHRS and CDR2 YFSETQ. The CDR3 sequence is 14 residues long. J was trimmed by 5 bases and V by 4 bases; bases with no gene match: 8. The V call is TRBV5-1, the J call TRBJ1-1; 7 positions agree with TRBD1. The source material was PBMCs. The receptor comes from a human donor in good health. Some clones in this sample may be carry-over from other donors' samples. CDR3 coding DNA: TGCGCCAGCAGCCGGGACAGAGGAGGAACTGAAGCTTTCTTT. It translates to CASSRDRGGTEAFF.